The present T cell receptor beta chain was sequenced within a study of cytomegalovirus exposure and HLA in healthy donors. CDR1 LGHNA and CDR2 YNFKEQ come from the germline V gene. CDR3 length: 13 amino acids. V was clipped by 1 base and J by 7 bases; unmatched bases: 3. Primers included in the PCR were 60 Vbeta and 13 Jbeta primers. The method was immunoSEQ multiplex PCR; TCRdb's version includes in-frame clones alone and lacks a portion of them. This table holds under 75,000 clones, 60% to 80% found once. The rearrangement links TRBV4-2 to TRBJ1-2; TRBD1 agrees at 7 bases. Sample: PBMCs. The source is a man aged 35 to 55 in good health and CMV-seropositive. The CDR3 reads CASSQGQGGGYTF. The CDR3 DNA is TGTGCCAGCAGCCAAGGACAGGGTGGTGGCTACACCTTC.